This T cell receptor (beta chain) came from a study of early T cells in non-severe SARS-CoV-2 infection. About the research overall: Whole-blood bulk RNA, unsorted, was sequenced, and chains were unpaired. Study-wide results and limits: Reliance on VDJdb matching favored anti-spike CD8 responses; private and CD4 specificities were missed.

Individual cDNA molecules received unique molecular identifiers. Using its own MiXCR run on the 5' RACE reads, TCRdb lists one record per CDR3 protein. The data contain fewer than 25,000 distinct CDR3 sequences, more than 4% of them singletons. There are many counts of this clonotype. Its antigen remains unknown. Looked up from germline, CDR1 is MGHRA and CDR2 is YSYEKL. Trimming removed 3 bases from V and 7 bases from J, with 18 bases in between. The CDR3 length is 15 residues. This chain uses TRBV4-1 with TRBJ1-2; D is uncertain. The TCR was taken from an adult who was a healthcare worker with PCR-confirmed SARS-CoV-2 infection or an uninfected control (not recorded which). Sequenced sample: whole blood. Written as DNA, the CDR3 is TGCGCCAGCAGCCACCCAAGTGACGTGTGGCTTGGCTACACCTTC. As protein: CASSHPSDVWLGYTF.